Each of the 19 T cell receptor beta chains below was sequenced from the same sample in a study of T cell responses to AZD1222 COVID-19 vaccine. Profiling relied on immunoSEQ multiplex PCR, and the TCRdb table lists in-frame clones only, not all of them. The table shows 140,000 to 150,000 clones, with 75% to 95% occurring only once. Sequences were derived from peripheral blood, sampled on day 0 of AZD1222 vaccination. Receptor source: an adult in good health.

This chain links TRBV5-1 with TRBJ1-4; weak D call: TRBD1 (5 bases). V gave up 3 bases and J gave up 8 bases, with 11 bases separating them. The CDR3 contains 13 residues. Germline lookup yields CDR1 SGHRS and CDR2 YFSETQ. CDR3 DNA sequence: TGCGCCAGCAGCTCCCAGGGAAACGAAAAACTGTTTTTT. This gives the protein CASSSQGNEKLFF.

The rearrangement uses TRBV6-5 and TRBJ1-2; D remains unclear. The CDR3 runs 11 residues. Germline assignment: CDR1 MNHEY and CDR2 SVGAGI. Between the trimmed V and J ends, which lost 6 bases and 8 bases, there was a span of 10 bases. The CDR3 DNA sequence: TGTGCCAGCAGCACGGGTAGCGGCTACACCTTC. This sequence encodes CASSTGSGYTF.

J is TRBJ1-6 and V is TRBV13, with D maybe TRBD1 (6 bases). The V gene lost 2 bases and the J gene lost 6 bases, with 14 bases spanning the gap. CDR3 length: 16 amino acids. Germline V CDR1 and CDR2: PRHDT, FYEKMQ (reference sequence). The CDR3, as DNA: TGTGCCAGCAGCTTACCACAGGGTGGGTTTAATTCACCCCTCCACTTT. Protein: CASSLPQGGFNSPLHF.

The rearrangement uses TRBV25-1 and TRBJ1-1, with a weak D call TRBD1 (6 bases). Germline V CDR1 and CDR2: MGHDK, SYGVNS. The CDR3 length is 16 residues. V shed 1 base and J shed 1 base, with 13 bases lying between them. The CDR3 reads CASSELAGARNTEAFF. The DNA for the CDR3 is TGTGCCAGCAGTGAATTGGCAGGGGCGAGGAACACTGAAGCTTTCTTT.

This chain connects TRBV5-6 to TRBJ1-1, with D possibly matching TRBD1 (5 bases). The CDR3 sequence is 13 residues long. Germline V lookup: CDR1 SGHDT, CDR2 YYEEEE. Deletions cut 4 bases from V and 5 bases from J, with 12 bases between. CDR3 nucleotide sequence: TGTGCCAGCAGCATGTGGCAGGGTACTGAAGCTTTCTTT. Translation gives CASSMWQGTEAFF.

The chain links TRBV7-6 to TRBJ2-5, with 10 bases matching TRBD2. V trimming: 5 bases; J trimming: 5 bases; junction bases outside the gene matches: 14. CDR3 size: 17 residues. Germline V gene sequence: CDR1 SGHVS, CDR2 FNYEAQ. The CDR3 DNA is TGTGCCAGCAGCCCTATTAAAAGCGGGAGGGCCAGGGAGACCCAGTACTTC. Protein: CASSPIKSGRARETQYF.

The rearrangement joins TRBV7-3 to TRBJ2-1; 7 bases match TRBD2. Germline V lookup: CDR1 SGHTA, CDR2 FQGTGA. V lost 1 base to trimming and J lost 8 bases; unmatched junction nucleotides: 11. The CDR3 sequence is 16 residues long. Here the CDR3 reads CASSLIERGTEDEQFF. CDR3 nucleotide sequence: TGTGCCAGCAGCTTAATTGAGCGGGGCACGGAAGATGAGCAGTTCTTC.

This rearrangement joins TRBV5-8 to TRBJ2-3; no firm D call. The CDR3 runs 13 residues. Trimming left V 5 bases short and J 8 bases short, with 15 bases between. The V gene's germline CDR1 is SGHTS and CDR2 YDEGEE. The CDR3 loop reads CASSPRVLGTQYF. The CDR3 nucleotides are TGTGCCAGCAGTCCCCGAGTTCTGGGTACGCAGTATTTT.

This sequence joins TRBV9 and TRBJ2-7; D not certain. CDR1 and CDR2 (germline): SGDLS, YYNGEE. Trimming took off 0 bases at V and 3 bases at J, with 13 bases between the two ends. The CDR3 runs 15 residues. DNA of the CDR3: TGTGCCAGCAGCGTAGATCTGGGTGTCCTCTACGAGCAGTACTTC. Amino acids: CASSVDLGVLYEQYF.

The gene calls are TRBV28 and TRBJ2-5, with D maybe TRBD2 (6 bases). The V and J ends lost 7 bases and 5 bases respectively, with 20 bases between them. The CDR3 covers 15 residues. Germline values: CDR1 MDHEN, CDR2 SYDVKM. The CDR3 region has the DNA TGTGCCAGCATGCAAGGTCCGGGGGAAAGGGAGACCCAGTACTTC. Translation: CASMQGPGERETQYF. Using reference TRBV28 and TRBJ2-5 for the parts outside the CDR3, the full variable domain is DVKVTQSSRYLVKRTGEKVFLECVQDMDHENMFWYRQDPGLGLRLIYFSYDVKMKEKGDIPEGYSVSREKKERFSLILESASTNQTSMYLCASMQGPGERETQYFGPGTRLLVL.

The chain employs TRBV30 and TRBJ2-3; D call uncertain. Germline CDR1 reads GTSNPN; CDR2 reads SVGIG (reference sequence). The CDR3 sequence is 9 residues long. V was cut by 8 bases and J by 3 bases, with 3 bases left in between. The CDR3 coding sequence is TGTGCCGGTACAGATACGCAGTATTTT. It translates to CAGTDTQYF. The full variable domain, completed using reference TRBV30 and TRBJ2-3, is SQTIHQWPATLVQPVGSPLSLECTVEGTSNPNLYWYRQAAGRGLQLLFYSVGIGQISSEVPQNLSASRPQDRQFILSSKKLLLSDSGFYLCAGTDTQYFGPGTRLTVL.

The CDR3 sequence is CASSSFTEETQYF. Written as DNA, the CDR3 is TGTGCCAGCAGCTCTTTTACAGAAGAGACCCAGTACTTC. The rearrangement uses TRBV6-5 and TRBJ2-5, with D unclear. Germline-derived CDR1 and CDR2 are MNHEY and SVGAGI. Trimming removed 6 bases from V and 3 bases from J, with 11 bases in between. This CDR3 has 13 residues.

This chain uses TRBV11-2 with TRBJ2-1; perhaps TRBD1 as D (5 bases). The germline V gene encodes CDR1 SGHAT and CDR2 FQNNGV. Between the trimmed V and J ends, which lost 5 bases and 10 bases, there was a span of 18 bases. CDR3 size: 14 residues. The CDR3 bases are TGTGCCAGCAGCCCTTTATCAGGGAAAGGGGAGCAGTTCTTC. This translates into CASSPLSGKGEQFF.

The CDR3 spells CASSRPGTDGYTF. DNA for the CDR3: TGTGCCAGCAGCCGTCCCGGGACAGATGGCTACACCTTC. The chain combines TRBV28 with TRBJ1-2, with TRBD1 matching 7 bases. Per germline, CDR1 MDHEN and CDR2 SYDVKM. This CDR3 is built from 13 residues. After removal of 6 bases from V and 6 bases from J, the junction contained 7 bases not matched to a gene.

The V and J genes are TRBV7-2 and TRBJ2-1; 13 bases are shared with TRBD2. The CDR3 is 16 amino acids. Germline V lookup: CDR1 SGHTA, CDR2 FQGNSA. Trimming removed 4 bases from V and 6 bases from J; junction bases left unmatched: 6. The CDR3: CASSYGTSGIGNEQFF. The CDR3 DNA reads as TGTGCCAGCAGCTACGGGACTAGCGGGATAGGCAATGAGCAGTTCTTC.

The CDR3 sequence: CASSFSLQGNLGGNTIYF. DNA of the CDR3: TGCGCCAGCAGCTTTTCTCTACAGGGGAATCTTGGCGGAAACACCATATATTTT. This chain links TRBV5-1 with TRBJ1-3, with 7 bases lining up with TRBD1. The J segment lost 4 bases and the V segment lost 2 bases, leaving 15 bases of the junction unmatched. The germline V gene encodes CDR1 SGHRS and CDR2 YFSETQ. This CDR3 has 18 amino acids.

The chain couples TRBV6-1 to TRBJ1-3; unclear D gene. The CDR3 extends over 15 amino acids. CDR1 and CDR2 from the germline V gene are MNHNS and SASEGT. With 3 bases removed from V and 3 bases from J, the gap between germline ends came to 12 bases. CDR3 sequence (DNA): TGTGCCAGCAGTGATCGGGCAACTAATGGAAACACCATATATTTT. This gives the protein CASSDRATNGNTIYF.

Turning to this clone: The junction and the germline gene differ at one end; a read error may be behind it. The chain joins TRBV6-2 or TRBV6-3 to TRBJ2-7, with TRBD1 matching 9 bases. Germline lookup yields CDR1 MNHEY and CDR2 SVGEGT. The CDR3 covers 17 residues. The CDR3: CASNYPARDRASYEQYF. The CDR3 DNA is TGTGCCAGCAATTACCCCGCCCGGGACAGGGCATCCTACGAGCAGTACTTC.

Of note for this clone: The same CDR3 can be traced to other DNA sequences in this sample. J is TRBJ1-1 and V is TRBV27; TRBD1 aligns across 7 bases. CDR3 length: 14 residues. The V gene's germline CDR1 is MNHEY and CDR2 SMNVEV (reference sequence). V lost 8 bases and J lost 1; bases outside the gene matches: 7. As DNA, the CDR3 is TGTGCCAGCCGCGCGGGACAGCCGAACACTGAAGCTTTCTTT. Residues: CASRAGQPNTEAFF.